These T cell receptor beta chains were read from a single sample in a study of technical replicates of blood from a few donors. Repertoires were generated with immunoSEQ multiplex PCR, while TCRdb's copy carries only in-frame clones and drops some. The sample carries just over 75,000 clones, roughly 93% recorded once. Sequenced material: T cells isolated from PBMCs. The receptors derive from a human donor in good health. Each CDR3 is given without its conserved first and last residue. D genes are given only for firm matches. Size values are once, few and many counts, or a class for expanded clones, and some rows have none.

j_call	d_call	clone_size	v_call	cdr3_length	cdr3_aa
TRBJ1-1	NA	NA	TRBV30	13	AWRFQGSGPAEAF
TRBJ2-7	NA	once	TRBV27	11	ASSLSGPGEQY
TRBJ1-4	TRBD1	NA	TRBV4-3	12	ASSQGQGNEKLF
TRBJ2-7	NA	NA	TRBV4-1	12	ASSPRVLAYEQY
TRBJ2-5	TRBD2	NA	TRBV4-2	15	ASSQAYGRQRGETQY
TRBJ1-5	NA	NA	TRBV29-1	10	SARTENQPQH
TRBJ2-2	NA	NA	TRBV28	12	ASRQTGHTGELF
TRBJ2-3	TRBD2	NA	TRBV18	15	ASSPPLRERGTDTQY
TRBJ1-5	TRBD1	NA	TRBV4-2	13	ASSQDRTGDQPQH
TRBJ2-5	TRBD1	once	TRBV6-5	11	ASSRDREETQY
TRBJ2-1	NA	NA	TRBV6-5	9	ASTEGMEQF
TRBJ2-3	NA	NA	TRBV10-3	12	AINTRISTDTQY
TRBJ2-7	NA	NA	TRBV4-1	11	ASSQGTGYEQY
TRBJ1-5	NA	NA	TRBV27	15	ASSTGGRGGAFQPQH
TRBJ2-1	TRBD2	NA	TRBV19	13	ASNPLAGIYNEQF
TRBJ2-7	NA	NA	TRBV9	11	ASSGGASYEQY
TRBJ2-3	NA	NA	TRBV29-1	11	SVLETSPDTQY
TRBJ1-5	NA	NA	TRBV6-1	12	ASTPGGRYQPQH
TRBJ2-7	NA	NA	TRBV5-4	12	ASSLGGISYEQY
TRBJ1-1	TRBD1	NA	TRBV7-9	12	ASTETGMNTEAF
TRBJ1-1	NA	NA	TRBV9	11	ASSSQENTEAF
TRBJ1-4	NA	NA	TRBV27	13	ASSLLYRVNEKLF
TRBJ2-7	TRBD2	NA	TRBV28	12	ASTRAGPRDEQY
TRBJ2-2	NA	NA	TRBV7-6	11	ASSLAGAGELF
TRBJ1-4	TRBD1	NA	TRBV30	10	AWDRGGEKLF
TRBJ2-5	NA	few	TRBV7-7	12	ASSSGTPQETQY
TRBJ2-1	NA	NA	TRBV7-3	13	ASSLEGFSSDEQF